This TCR beta chain comes out of a study of T cell responses to AZD1222 COVID-19 vaccine. In the study overall: Second-dose timings of about 4 or about 12 weeks were pooled.

Comments on this clone: Its specificity is not known.

Study-wide results and limits: Breadth and depth of Spike-specific TCRs rose after two AZD1222 doses.

CDR3 size: 13 residues. Germline values: CDR1 SGHVS, CDR2 FQNEAQ. The V gene lost 3 bases and the J gene lost 7 bases, with 13 bases spanning the gap. Sequencing used immunoSEQ multiplex PCR; TCRdb keeps in-frame clones, though not all of them. The table lists some 140,000 clones, about 90% of them singletons. This rearrangement joins TRBV7-8 to TRBJ2-7; possible D gene TRBD1, 6 bases. This specimen consisted of peripheral blood, obtained on day 0 of AZD1222 vaccination. The source is an adult in good health. The CDR3 sequence is CASSLDSRGEQYF. The CDR3, as DNA: TGTGCCAGCAGCTTGGACAGTCGAGGGGAGCAGTACTTC. The full variable domain, rest sourced from reference TRBV7-8 and TRBJ2-7, is GAGVSQSPRYKVAKRGQDVALRCDPISGHVSLFWYQQALGQGPEFLTYFQNEAQLDKSGLPSDRFFAERPEGSVSTLKIQRTQQEDSAVYLCASSLDSRGEQYFGPGTRLTVT.